This T cell receptor beta chain derives from a study of CD8 T cells in Susac syndrome. With random hexamers, 0.5 to 1 ug RNA was reverse transcribed. One entry per CDR3 protein results from TCRdb running MiXCR on the immunoSEQ multiplex PCR reads. The sample lists roughly 200,000 distinct CDR3 sequences; about 95% were seen once. Germline values: CDR1 SEHNR, CDR2 FQNEAQ (reference sequence). CDR3 length: 14 amino acids. V was cut by 5 bases and J by 0 bases, with 11 bases left in between. This clonotype was sampled from a human donor in good health. Source material: CD4+ T cells from PBMCs. The gene calls are TRBV7-9 and TRBJ2-7; a possible D gene is TRBD1 (5 bases). The CDR3, as DNA: TGTGCCAGCAGCAAGACAGCCAGCTCCTACGAGCAGTACTTC. Protein product: CASSKTASSYEQYF.